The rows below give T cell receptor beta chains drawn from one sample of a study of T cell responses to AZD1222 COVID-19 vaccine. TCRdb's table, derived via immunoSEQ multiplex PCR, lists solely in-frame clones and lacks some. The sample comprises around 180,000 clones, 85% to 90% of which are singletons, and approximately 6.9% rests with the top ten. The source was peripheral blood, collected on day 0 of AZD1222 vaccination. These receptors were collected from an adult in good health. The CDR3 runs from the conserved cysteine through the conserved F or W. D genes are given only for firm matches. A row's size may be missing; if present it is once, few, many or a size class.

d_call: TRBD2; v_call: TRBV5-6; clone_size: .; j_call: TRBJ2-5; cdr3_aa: CASSVTGTRGPQYF; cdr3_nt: TGTGCCAGCAGCGTAACCGGGACTAGAGGTCCCCAGTACTTC
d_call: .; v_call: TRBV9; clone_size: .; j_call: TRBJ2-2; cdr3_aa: CASSIGPNTGELFF; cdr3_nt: TGTGCCAGCAGCATCGGACCGAACACCGGGGAGCTGTTTTTT
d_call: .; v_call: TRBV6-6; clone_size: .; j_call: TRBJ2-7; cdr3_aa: CASSSPWDGGYEQYF; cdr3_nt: TGTGCCAGCAGTTCGCCATGGGACGGCGGCTACGAGCAGTACTTC
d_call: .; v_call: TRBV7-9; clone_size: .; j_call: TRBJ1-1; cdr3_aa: CASSSGLNTEAFF; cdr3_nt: TGTGCCAGCAGCTCTGGCTTGAACACTGAAGCTTTCTTT
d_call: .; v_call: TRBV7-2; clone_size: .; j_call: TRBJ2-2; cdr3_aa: CASSLTSGSPGELFF; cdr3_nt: TGTGCCAGCAGCTTAACGTCGGGGTCACCCGGGGAGCTGTTTTTT
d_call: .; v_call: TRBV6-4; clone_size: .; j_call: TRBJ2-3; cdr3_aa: CASSDSCRALPTRDTQYF; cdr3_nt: TGTGCCAGCAGTGACTCTTGCAGGGCTCTTCCTACGAGGGATACGCAGTATTTT
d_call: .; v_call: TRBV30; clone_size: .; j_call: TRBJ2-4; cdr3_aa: CAWIFGGSKNIQYF; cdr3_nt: TGTGCCTGGATTTTCGGAGGAAGCAAAAACATTCAGTACTTC
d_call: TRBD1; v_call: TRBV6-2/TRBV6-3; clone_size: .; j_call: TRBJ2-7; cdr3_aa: CASSYSRTGAEGYEQYF; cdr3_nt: TGTGCCAGCAGTTACAGCCGGACAGGGGCTGAAGGTTACGAGCAGTACTTC
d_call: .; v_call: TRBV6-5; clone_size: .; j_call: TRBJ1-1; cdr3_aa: CASTQGMNTEAFF; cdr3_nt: TGTGCCAGCACACAGGGAATGAACACTGAAGCTTTCTTT
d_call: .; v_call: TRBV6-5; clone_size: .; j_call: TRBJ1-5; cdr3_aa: CASIPGQAFSQPQHF; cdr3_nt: TGTGCCAGCATCCCCGGCCAGGCTTTCTCTCAGCCCCAGCATTTT
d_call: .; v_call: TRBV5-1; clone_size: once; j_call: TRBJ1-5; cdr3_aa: CASSLDGVFQPQHF; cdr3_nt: TGCGCCAGCAGCTTGGATGGGGTTTTCCAGCCCCAGCATTTT
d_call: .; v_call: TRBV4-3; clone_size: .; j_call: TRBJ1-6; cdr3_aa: CASSQDLTLSEGPLHF; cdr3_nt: TGCGCCAGCAGCCAAGATCTGACGCTCTCGGAGGGGCCCCTCCACTTT
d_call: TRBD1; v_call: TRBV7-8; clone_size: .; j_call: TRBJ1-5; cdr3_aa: CASSRRDRAGGQPQHF; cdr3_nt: TGTGCCAGCAGCCGACGTGACAGGGCCGGAGGTCAGCCCCAGCATTTT
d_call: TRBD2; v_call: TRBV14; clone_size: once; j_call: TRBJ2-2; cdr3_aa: CASSQGLAVGELFF; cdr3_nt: TGTGCCAGCAGCCAAGGGCTAGCGGTCGGGGAGCTGTTTTTT
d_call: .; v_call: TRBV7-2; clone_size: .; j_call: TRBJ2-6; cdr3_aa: CASSLFPTMGANVLTF; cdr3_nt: TGTGCCAGCAGCTTATTTCCCACCATGGGGGCCAACGTCCTGACTTTC
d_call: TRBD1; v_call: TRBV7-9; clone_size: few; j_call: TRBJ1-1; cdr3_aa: CASSTGTGTTEAFF; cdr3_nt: TGTGCCAGCAGCACCGGGACAGGGACCACTGAAGCTTTCTTT
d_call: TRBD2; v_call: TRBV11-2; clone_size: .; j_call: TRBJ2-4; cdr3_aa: CASSFVRGKNIQYF; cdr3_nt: TGTGCCAGCAGCTTCGTGCGGGGGAAAAACATTCAGTACTTC
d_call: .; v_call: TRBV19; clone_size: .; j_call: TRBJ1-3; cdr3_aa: CASSIGRSSGNTIYF; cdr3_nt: TGTGCCAGTAGTATAGGAAGGAGCTCTGGAAACACCATATATTTT
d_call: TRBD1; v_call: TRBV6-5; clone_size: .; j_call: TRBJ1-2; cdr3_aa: CASRDGTGDNYGYTF; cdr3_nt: TGTGCCAGCAGAGATGGGACAGGAGACAACTATGGCTACACCTTC
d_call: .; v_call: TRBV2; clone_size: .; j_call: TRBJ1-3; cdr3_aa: CASSPGTLTAIGGNTIYF; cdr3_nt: TGTGCCAGCAGTCCCGGGACATTAACAGCCATAGGTGGAAACACCATATATTTT
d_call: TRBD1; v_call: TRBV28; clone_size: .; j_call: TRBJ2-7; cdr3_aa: CASRTGVYEQYF; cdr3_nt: TGTGCCAGCAGGACAGGGGTATACGAGCAGTACTTC
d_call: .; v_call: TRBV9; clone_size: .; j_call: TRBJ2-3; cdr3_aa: CASSVGASVDTDTQYF; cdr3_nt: TGTGCCAGCAGCGTAGGGGCTAGCGTGGACACAGATACGCAGTATTTT
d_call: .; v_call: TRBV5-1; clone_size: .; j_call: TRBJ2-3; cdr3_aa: CASSLEQGGADTQYF; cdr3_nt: TGCGCCAGCAGCTTGGAACAGGGGGGGGCAGATACGCAGTATTTT
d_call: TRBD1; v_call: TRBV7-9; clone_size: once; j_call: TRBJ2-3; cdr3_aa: CASSFRGRNTDTQYF; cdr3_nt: TGTGCCAGCAGCTTTAGGGGGCGAAACACAGATACGCAGTATTTT
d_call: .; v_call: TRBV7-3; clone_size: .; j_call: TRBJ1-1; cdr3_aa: CASSSQMNTEAFF; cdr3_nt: TGTGCCAGCAGCTCACAAATGAACACTGAAGCTTTCTTT
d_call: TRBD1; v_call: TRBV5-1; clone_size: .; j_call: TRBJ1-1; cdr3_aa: CASSLTGEVYRTEAFF; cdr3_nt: TGCGCCAGCAGCTTGACAGGGGAGGTATACCGGACTGAAGCTTTCTTT
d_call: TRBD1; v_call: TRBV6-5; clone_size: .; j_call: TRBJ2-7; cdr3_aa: CASSKPGTGVYEQYF; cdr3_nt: TGTGCCAGCAGTAAACCCGGGACAGGGGTCTACGAGCAGTACTTC